The 26 T cell receptor beta chains given below trace back to one sample, sequenced in a study of beta chain features in type 1 diabetes. Study-level findings and limits: When Type 1 diabetes patients were examined, their TCRB CDR3s proved moderately but significantly shorter in all four CD4+ subsets.

The antigens these receptors bind are not known. Expressed TCRB transcripts were sequenced after all isolated RNA was converted to cDNA. Produced via immunoSEQ multiplex PCR; TCRdb's table is partial and in-frame only. Of around 310,000 clones in the sample, about 13% are singletons; the top ten hold roughly 0.015%. The sequenced sample consisted of naive CD4+ T cells from blood. These receptor sequences come from a woman under 30 with type 1 diabetes.

This clone was detected only a few times. V and J are TRBV9 and TRBJ2-7, with TRBD2 matching 7 bases. The CDR3 is 15 residues long. Germline CDR1 is SGDLS and CDR2 is YYNGEE. Trimming removed 0 bases from V and 0 bases from J; junction bases left unmatched: 3. The CDR3 loop is CASSVGGSRSYEQYF. In DNA, the CDR3 is TGTGCCAGCAGCGTAGGCGGGAGCCGCTCCTACGAGCAGTACTTC.

The genes are TRBV7-2 and TRBJ1-3, with D tentatively TRBD1 (6 bases). Trimming removed 3 bases from V and 1 base from J, with 10 bases in between. This CDR3 spans 15 amino acids. Per germline, CDR1 SGHTA and CDR2 FQGNSA. The CDR3 DNA reads as TGTGCCAGCAGCTTCCAGGGGCCGTCTGGAAACACCATATATTTT. Protein sequence: CASSFQGPSGNTIYF. Full variable domain (outside the CDR3, taken from reference TRBV7-2 and TRBJ1-3): GAGVSQSPSNKVTEKGKDVELRCDPISGHTALYWYRQSLGQGLEFLIYFQGNSAPDKSGLPSDRFSAERTGGSVSTLTIQRTQQEDSAVYLCASSFQGPSGNTIYFGEGSWLTVV.

This clone was observed a few times. The chain carries TRBV2 and TRBJ1-5, with 7 bases matching TRBD1. Germline loops: CDR1 SNHLY, CDR2 FYNNEI. The length of the CDR3 is 14 residues. V was clipped by 4 bases and J by 8 bases; unmatched bases: 8. The CDR3, as DNA: TGTGCCAGCAGTGGGACAGGCGTTGGGGAGCCCCAGCATTTT. This sequence encodes CASSGTGVGEPQHF.

The chain combines TRBV2 with TRBJ2-1; 15 bases are shared with TRBD2. CDR3 size: 17 residues. The J segment lost 5 bases and the V segment lost 6 bases, leaving 8 bases of the junction unmatched. Germline CDR1 is SNHLY and CDR2 is FYNNEI. CDR3 sequence: CASSPGTSGRFNNEQFF. The CDR3 nucleotides read TGTGCCAGCAGCCCCGGGACTAGCGGGAGGTTCAACAATGAGCAGTTCTTC.

This clone came up a few times. The chain recombines TRBV5-6 with TRBJ2-7; TRBD2 matches 14 bases. Germline values: CDR1 SGHDT, CDR2 YYEEEE. This CDR3 region has 12 residues. As DNA, the CDR3 is TGTGCCAGCAGCCCGGGACTAGCGGGGGTTGAAGTC. Translated: CASSPGLAGVEV.

This clone was detected only a few times. The chain employs TRBV5-4 and TRBJ2-1; possible D gene TRBD2, 6 bases. V was pared by 4 bases and J by 6 bases, with 11 bases between. This CDR3 contains 13 residues. Germline V gene data show CDR1 as SGHNT and CDR2 as YYREEE (reference sequence). For the CDR3, the DNA is TGTGCCAGCAGCAACCCGACTAGCAATGAGCAGTTCTTC. This gives the protein CASSNPTSNEQFF.

The J gene is TRBJ2-2, the V gene TRBV11-2; D gene uncertain. The germline V gene encodes CDR1 SGHAT and CDR2 FQNNGV. CDR3 length equals 13 residues. V was clipped by 0 bases and J by 6 bases, with 5 bases between them. CDR3 in amino acids: CASSLDRAGELFF. The CDR3 nucleotides are TGTGCCAGCAGCTTAGATCGGGCCGGGGAGCTGTTTTTT. The full variable domain, completed using reference TRBV11-2 and TRBJ2-2, is EAGVAQSPRYKIIEKRQSVAFWCNPISGHATLYWYQQILGQGPKLLIQFQNNGVVDDSQLPKDRFSAERLKGVDSTLKIQPAKLEDSAVYLCASSLDRAGELFFGEGSRLTVL.

This clone was counted between two and nine times. A junction end diverges from the germline sequence, so it may reflect a read error. The chain uses TRBV2 and TRBJ1-4; 9 nucleotides match TRBD1. The CDR3 spans 13 residues. CDR1 and CDR2 from the germline V gene are SNHLY and FYNNEI. The CDR3 protein is CATSGTGNGKLFF. The CDR3 nucleotides read TGTGCCACCTCCGGGACAGGGAATGGAAAACTGTTTTTT.

In its sample, this clone was seen a few times. The V gene is TRBV9, the J gene TRBJ2-1; TRBD2 matches at 9 bases. This CDR3 contains 16 residues. Germline CDR1 is SGDLS and CDR2 is YYNGEE. Trimming removed 4 bases from V and 3 bases from J; junction bases left unmatched: 8. As DNA, the CDR3 is TGTGCCAGCAGCCTCTTGGGTAGCGGGGGCTACAATGAGCAGTTCTTC. Translation gives CASSLLGSGGYNEQFF.

This clone has more than one count but fewer than ten. The chain links TRBV27 to TRBJ2-5; D is undetermined. Germline V lookup: CDR1 MNHEY, CDR2 SMNVEV (reference sequence). This CDR3 has 14 residues. Trimming shortened V by 2 bases and J by 6 bases, and 13 bases separated the two germline ends. CDR3 protein: CASSLTSARQTQYF. The CDR3 coding sequence is TGTGCCAGCAGTTTAACCAGCGCCCGTCAGACCCAGTACTTC.

The chain combines TRBV25-1 with TRBJ2-1, with 14 nucleotides matching TRBD2. Trimming cost V 8 bases and J 8 bases; bases outside gene matches: 2. The CDR3 is 13 residues long. In germline, CDR1 is MGHDK, CDR2 SYGVNS. The CDR3 DNA reads as TGTGCCAGCCGACTAGCGGGAGGGGATGAGCAGTTCTTC. It specifies CASRLAGGDEQFF.

The CDR3 bases are TGTGCCATCAGTGAGCCGACAGTGAACGAGCAGTACTTC. Its translation: CAISEPTVNEQYF. The V and J genes are TRBV10-3 and TRBJ2-7; perhaps TRBD1 as D (5 bases). The germline CDR1 and CDR2 sequences are ENHRY and SYGVKD. V was trimmed by 2 bases and J by 5 bases, leaving 10 bases between them. This CDR3 region has 13 residues.

The rearrangement uses TRBV9 and TRBJ2-2, with TRBD2 identical over 12 bases. Germline V lookup: CDR1 SGDLS, CDR2 YYNGEE. With V trimmed by 3 bases and J by 9 bases, 9 bases remained unmatched. CDR3 length: 16 amino acids. The CDR3 DNA is TGTGCCAGCAGCGCACCGACTAGCGGGAGTCGCCGGGAGCTGTTTTTT. Encoded protein: CASSAPTSGSRRELFF.

The gene calls are TRBV11-2 and TRBJ2-5, with 8 bases fitting TRBD2. The CDR3 length is 16 residues. Trimming at V came to 5 bases and at J to 0 bases, leaving 8 bases not matched to a gene. Germline lookup yields CDR1 SGHAT and CDR2 FQNNGV. CDR3 amino acids: CASSLWLAGHQETQYF. The DNA for the CDR3 is TGTGCCAGCAGCCTATGGTTAGCGGGGCACCAAGAGACCCAGTACTTC. Full variable domain (outside the CDR3, taken from reference TRBV11-2 and TRBJ2-5): EAGVAQSPRYKIIEKRQSVAFWCNPISGHATLYWYQQILGQGPKLLIQFQNNGVVDDSQLPKDRFSAERLKGVDSTLKIQPAKLEDSAVYLCASSLWLAGHQETQYFGPGTRLLVL.

CDR3 residues: CASSLFIEGGYTF. The CDR3 DNA sequence: TGTGCCAGCAGCCTGTTTATCGAGGGTGGCTACACCTTC. The V and J genes are TRBV7-9 and TRBJ1-2; D call uncertain. Germline CDR1 and CDR2: SEHNR and FQNEAQ (reference sequence). This CDR3 spans 13 amino acids. V was pared by 5 bases and J by 7 bases, with 14 bases between.

The gene calls are TRBV6-6 and TRBJ1-2; D gene ambiguous. Trimming left V 2 bases short and J 6 bases short, with 7 bases between. The length of the CDR3 is 12 residues. Germline CDR1 is MNHNY and CDR2 is SVGAGI (reference sequence). The CDR3 sequence: CASSYPSDGYTF. The CDR3 nucleotides are TGTGCCAGCAGTTACCCTTCAGATGGCTACACCTTC.

This chain joins TRBV28 and TRBJ2-5, with D hard to call. The ends were cut back, 5 bases at V and 5 bases at J, with 18 bases in the middle. This CDR3 region has 15 residues. CDR1 and CDR2 from the germline V gene are MDHEN and SYDVKM. The CDR3 region has the DNA TGTGCCAGCAGTCCCCCCCGACTGCCCTCGGAGACCCAGTACTTC. The encoded protein is CASSPPRLPSETQYF.

This clone was counted a few times. V gene TRBV30 combines with J gene TRBJ2-1, with TRBD1 matching over 10 bases. The junction had 7 bases not matched to a gene; V was cut back by 3 bases and J by 14 bases. CDR1 GTSNPN and CDR2 SVGIG come from the germline V gene (reference sequence). The CDR3 is 12 residues long. CDR3 protein: CAWRPTGGVKFF. The CDR3 DNA follows: TGTGCCTGGAGACCGACAGGGGGCGTGAAGTTCTTC.

The J gene is TRBJ2-7, the V gene TRBV7-2; 7 nucleotides align to TRBD1. The length of the CDR3 is 15 residues. V trimming: 3 bases; J trimming: 5 bases; junction bases outside the gene matches: 10. Germline assignment: CDR1 SGHTA and CDR2 FQGNSA. The CDR3 region has the DNA TGTGCCAGCAGCTTGGGACAGTCTCCTTTCGACGAGCAGTACGTC. Amino acid sequence: CASSLGQSPFDEQYV.

This clone was found a few times. This rearrangement joins TRBV19 to TRBJ2-6, with D perhaps matching TRBD2 (5 bases). There are 17 residues in the CDR3. The germline V gene encodes CDR1 LNHDA and CDR2 SQIVND (reference sequence). V lost 5 bases and J 0 bases, leaving 14 bases between the germline ends. The CDR3 is CASSYGGRGSGANVLTF. The CDR3 nucleotides are TGTGCCAGTAGTTATGGAGGACGGGGCTCTGGGGCCAACGTCCTGACTTTC.

V gene TRBV29-1 combines with J gene TRBJ1-2; weak D call: TRBD1 (5 bases). Germline CDR1 and CDR2: SQVTM and ANQGSEA. Deletions cut 7 bases from V and 0 bases from J, with 12 bases between. This CDR3 is built from 13 residues. Here the CDR3 DNA reads TGCAGCGCCGCCGCGACAGCTAACTATGGCTACACCTTC. As protein: CSAAATANYGYTF.

The rearrangement joins TRBV28 to TRBJ1-1, with no clear D. The CDR3 has 12 amino acids. Germline V CDR1 and CDR2: MDHEN, SYDVKM. In DNA, the CDR3 is TGTCTAAGGCTAAGGAGTAGCACTGAAGCTTTCTTT. Amino acid sequence: CLRLRSSTEAFF.

V and J are TRBV18 and TRBJ2-2; 8 bases fit TRBD1. V was pared by 8 bases and J by 1 base, with 3 bases of the junction left unmatched. Germline CDR1 is KGHSH and CDR2 is LQKENI. The CDR3 length is 14 residues. The CDR3 sequence is CASAGQENTGELFF. CDR3 bases: TGTGCCAGCGCGGGACAGGAGAACACCGGGGAGCTGTTTTTT.

This CDR3 is CASSLQRSSYNEQFF. For the CDR3, the DNA is TGTGCCAGTAGTCTACAGCGGAGCTCCTACAATGAGCAGTTCTTC. The rearrangement uses TRBV19 and TRBJ2-1; TRBD2 is a possible D gene (5 bases). Germline lookup yields CDR1 LNHDA and CDR2 SQIVND (reference sequence). CDR3 length: 15 amino acids. Trimming stripped 5 bases from V and 0 bases from J, with 11 bases between.

To note about this clone: Other DNA sequences in this specimen translate into the identical CDR3. The gene calls are TRBV18 and TRBJ1-1; no reliable D call. The CDR3 is 13 residues long. Trimming took 3 bases from V and 2 from J, leaving 7 bases between them. Germline CDR1 reads KGHSH; CDR2 reads LQKENI. The DNA for the CDR3 is TGTGCCAGCTCACCCTCTATCAACACTGAAGCTTTCTTT. Residues: CASSPSINTEAFF.

This clone was recorded a few times. The chain employs TRBV7-9 and TRBJ1-2; the D gene is possibly TRBD1 (6 bases). The V end was cut by 5 bases, the J end by 6 bases, with 13 bases between. Germline lookup yields CDR1 SEHNR and CDR2 FQNEAQ (reference sequence). This CDR3 has 13 amino acids. The CDR3: CASSQQGSNGYTF. The CDR3, as DNA: TGTGCCAGCAGCCAACAGGGAAGTAATGGCTACACCTTC.